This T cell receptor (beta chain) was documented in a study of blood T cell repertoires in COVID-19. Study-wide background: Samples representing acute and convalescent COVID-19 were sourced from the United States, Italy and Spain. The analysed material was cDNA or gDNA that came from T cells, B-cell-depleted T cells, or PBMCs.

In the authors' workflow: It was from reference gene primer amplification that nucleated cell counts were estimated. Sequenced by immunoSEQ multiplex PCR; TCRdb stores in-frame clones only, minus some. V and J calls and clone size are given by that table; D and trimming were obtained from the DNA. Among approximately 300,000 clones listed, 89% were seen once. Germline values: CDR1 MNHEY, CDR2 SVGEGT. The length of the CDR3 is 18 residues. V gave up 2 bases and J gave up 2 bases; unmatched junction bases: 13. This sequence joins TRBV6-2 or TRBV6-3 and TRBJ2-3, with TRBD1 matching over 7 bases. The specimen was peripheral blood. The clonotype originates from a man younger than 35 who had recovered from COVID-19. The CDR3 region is CASSYDRTGASVTDTQYF. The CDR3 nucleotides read TGTGCCAGCAGTTACGATCGAACAGGGGCCTCCGTCACAGATACGCAGTATTTT.